The clone carrying this TCR beta chain was recorded a few times. The antigen is undetermined. Time point here: sample taken at primary tumor resection. Tumor, nontumor lung or frozen PBMC supplied whole RNA, sequenced without sorting. The sample is drawn from a study of spatial heterogeneity in lung cancer. This CDR3 region has 13 residues. The germline V gene encodes CDR1 SGHTA and CDR2 FQGNSA. The germline V and J ends were trimmed by 4 bases and 2 bases, with 9 bases remaining between them. Findings and caveats of the study: Relative to follow-up, resection was when ubiquitous expanded tumor TCRs appeared more in blood.

TCRdb passed the 5' RACE reads through MiXCR, listing each CDR3 protein once. The sample holds approximately 44,000 distinct CDR3 sequences; about 12% are singletons and the top ten take about 40%. The sample consisted of PBMCs, taken at surgery. This TCR came from a female donor with early-stage non-small cell lung cancer. This rearrangement joins TRBV7-2 to TRBJ2-7; D unresolved. Here the CDR3 reads CASSYGSTYEQYF. CDR3 bases: TGTGCCAGCAGCTATGGCAGTACCTACGAGCAGTACTTC.